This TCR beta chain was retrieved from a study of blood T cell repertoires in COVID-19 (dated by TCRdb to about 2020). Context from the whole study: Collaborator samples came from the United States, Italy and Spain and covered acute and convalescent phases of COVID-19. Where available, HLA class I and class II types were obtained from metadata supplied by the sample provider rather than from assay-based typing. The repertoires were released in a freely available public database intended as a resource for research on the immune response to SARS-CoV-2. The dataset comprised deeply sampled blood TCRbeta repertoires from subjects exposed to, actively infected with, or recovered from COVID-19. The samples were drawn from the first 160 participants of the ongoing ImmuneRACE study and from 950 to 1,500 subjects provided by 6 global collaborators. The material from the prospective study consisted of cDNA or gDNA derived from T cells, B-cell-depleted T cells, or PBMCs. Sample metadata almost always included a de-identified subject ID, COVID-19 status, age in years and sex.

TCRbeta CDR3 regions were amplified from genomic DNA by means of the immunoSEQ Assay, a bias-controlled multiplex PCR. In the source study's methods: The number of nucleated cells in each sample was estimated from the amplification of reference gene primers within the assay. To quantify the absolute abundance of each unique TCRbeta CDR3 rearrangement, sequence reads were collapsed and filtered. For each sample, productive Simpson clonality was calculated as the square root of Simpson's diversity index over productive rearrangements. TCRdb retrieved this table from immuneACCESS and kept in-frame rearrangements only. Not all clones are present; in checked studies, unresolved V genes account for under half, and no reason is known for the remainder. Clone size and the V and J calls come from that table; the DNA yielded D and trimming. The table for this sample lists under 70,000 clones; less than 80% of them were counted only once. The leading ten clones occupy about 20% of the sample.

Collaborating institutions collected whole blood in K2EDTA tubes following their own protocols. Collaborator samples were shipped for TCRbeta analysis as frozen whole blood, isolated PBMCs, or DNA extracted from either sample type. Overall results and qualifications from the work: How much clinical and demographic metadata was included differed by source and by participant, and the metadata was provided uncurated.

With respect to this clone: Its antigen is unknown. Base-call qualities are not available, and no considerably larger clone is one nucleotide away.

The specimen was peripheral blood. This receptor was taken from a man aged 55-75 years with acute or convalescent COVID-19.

The nucleotide sequence reads TGTGCCAGTAGTATAGGACTAGCGGGAGTTTACGAGCAGTACTTC. It is translated as CASSIGLAGVYEQYF. The rearranged segments are TRBV19 and TRBJ2-7, with 12 central nucleotides matching TRBD2. Measured from the cysteine to the phenylalanine, the CDR3 is 15 residues long. Here the CDR3 DNA is all that survives: 45 bases in frame from base 1. V ends up 1 base short and J 4 bases short, with an unmatched junction base count of 2. In the germline V gene (reference sequence), CDR1 corresponds to LNHDA and CDR2 to SQIVND.